A selection of T cell receptor beta chains follows, all from one sample in a study of blood T cell repertoires in COVID-19. The protocol was immunoSEQ multiplex PCR, while the TCRdb copy is restricted to in-frame clones and leaves out a portion. The sample carries around 250,000 clones, 86% recorded once. Sequenced: peripheral blood. The receptors were sampled from a man older than 75 with acute or convalescent COVID-19. Each CDR3 is given with its conserved first and last residue.

TRBV9,CASSAPTGSTSGRGGELFF
TRBV19,CASSTKRGGSNTGELFF
TRBV19,CASSPGDRWETQYF
TRBV18,CASSPDRLFEKLFF
TRBV5-4,CATSPRGAGGSYEQYF
TRBV6-1,CASSEPGDQPQHF
TRBV2,CASSEIVLDTEAFF
TRBV3-1/TRBV3-2,CASSLGTSGTGGTDTQYF
TRBV18,CASSPYTDTQYF
TRBV28,CASSSGTRLYGYTF
TRBV19,CASARRRSYNEQFF
TRBV5-1,CASSWLGQGPTGELFF
TRBV6-1,CASSDGSGGLDTQYF
TRBV3-1/TRBV3-2,CASSPFREASGRETQYF
TRBV7-6,CASSLQGGGGETQYF
TRBV14,CASSRMTGGGITQYF
TRBV14,CASSQGQGGYEQYF